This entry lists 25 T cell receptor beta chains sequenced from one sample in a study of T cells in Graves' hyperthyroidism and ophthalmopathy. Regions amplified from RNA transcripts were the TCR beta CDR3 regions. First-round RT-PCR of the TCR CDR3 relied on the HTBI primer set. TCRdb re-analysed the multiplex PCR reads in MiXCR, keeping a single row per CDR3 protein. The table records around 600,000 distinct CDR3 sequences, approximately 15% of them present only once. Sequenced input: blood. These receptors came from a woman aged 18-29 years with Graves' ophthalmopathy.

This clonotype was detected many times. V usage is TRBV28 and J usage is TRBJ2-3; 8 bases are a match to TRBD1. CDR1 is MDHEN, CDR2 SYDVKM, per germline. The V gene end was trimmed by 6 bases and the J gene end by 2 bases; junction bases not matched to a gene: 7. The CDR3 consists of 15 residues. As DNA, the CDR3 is TGTGCCAGCAGCCCTTGGACAGGGTCCACAGATACGCAGTATTTT. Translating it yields CASSPWTGSTDTQYF.

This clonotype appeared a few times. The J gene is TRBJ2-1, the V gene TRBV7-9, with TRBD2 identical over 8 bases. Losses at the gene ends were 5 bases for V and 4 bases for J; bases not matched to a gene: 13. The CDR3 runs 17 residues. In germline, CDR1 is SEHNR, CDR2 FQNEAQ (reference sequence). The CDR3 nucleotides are TGTGCCAGCAGCCCGCCGCGACTAGCGCGGTTTTACAATGAGCAGTTCTTC. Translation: CASSPPRLARFYNEQFF.

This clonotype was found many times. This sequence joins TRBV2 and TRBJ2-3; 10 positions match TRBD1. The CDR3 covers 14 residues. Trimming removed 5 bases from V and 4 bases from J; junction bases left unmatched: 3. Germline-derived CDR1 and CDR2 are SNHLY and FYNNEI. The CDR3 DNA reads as TGTGCCAGCAGTCCCGGGACAGGGGCAGATACGCAGTATTTT. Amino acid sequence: CASSPGTGADTQYF. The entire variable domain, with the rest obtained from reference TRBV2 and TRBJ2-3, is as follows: EPEVTQTPSHQVTQMGQEVILRCVPISNHLYFYWYRQILGQKVEFLVSFYNNEISEKSEIFDDQFSVERPDGSNFTLKIRSTKLEDSAMYFCASSPGTGADTQYFGPGTRLTVL.

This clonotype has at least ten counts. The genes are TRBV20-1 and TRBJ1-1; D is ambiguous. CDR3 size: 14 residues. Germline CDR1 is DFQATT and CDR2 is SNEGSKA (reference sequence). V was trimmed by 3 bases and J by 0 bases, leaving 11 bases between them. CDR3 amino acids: CSARIGFMNTEAFF. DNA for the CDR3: TGCAGTGCTAGGATCGGGTTTATGAACACTGAAGCTTTCTTT.

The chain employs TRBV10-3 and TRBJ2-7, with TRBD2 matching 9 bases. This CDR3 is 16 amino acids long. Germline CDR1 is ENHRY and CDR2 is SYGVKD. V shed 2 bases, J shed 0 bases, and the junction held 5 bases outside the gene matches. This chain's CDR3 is CAISELSGRSSYEQYF. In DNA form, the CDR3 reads TGTGCCATCAGTGAGCTTAGCGGGAGAAGCTCCTACGAGCAGTACTTC.

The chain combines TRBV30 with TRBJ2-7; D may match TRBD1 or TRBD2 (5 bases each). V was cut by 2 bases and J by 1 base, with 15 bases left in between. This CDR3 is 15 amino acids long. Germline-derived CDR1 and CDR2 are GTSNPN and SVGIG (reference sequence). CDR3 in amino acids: CAWSTSGTLSYEQYF. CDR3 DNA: TGTGCCTGGAGTACGTCCGGGACCCTATCCTACGAGCAGTACTTC.

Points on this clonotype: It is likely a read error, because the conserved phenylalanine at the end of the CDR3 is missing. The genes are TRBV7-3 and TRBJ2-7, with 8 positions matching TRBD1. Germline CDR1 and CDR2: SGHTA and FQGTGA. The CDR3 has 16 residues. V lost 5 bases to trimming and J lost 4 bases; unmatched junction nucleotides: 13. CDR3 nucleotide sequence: TGTGCCAGCAGCCTACCCGGACAGGGACGTCCTTACGAGCAGTACTCC. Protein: CASSLPGQGRPYEQYS.

CDR3 region: CAWSVLRRTSGNTIYF. The CDR3 region has the DNA TGTGCCTGGAGTGTACTTAGGAGGACCTCTGGAAACACCATATATTTT. V and J are TRBV30 and TRBJ1-3; D uncertain. This CDR3 has 16 amino acids. In germline, CDR1 is GTSNPN, CDR2 SVGIG (reference sequence). Trimming took off 0 bases at V and 0 bases at J, with 12 bases between the two ends.

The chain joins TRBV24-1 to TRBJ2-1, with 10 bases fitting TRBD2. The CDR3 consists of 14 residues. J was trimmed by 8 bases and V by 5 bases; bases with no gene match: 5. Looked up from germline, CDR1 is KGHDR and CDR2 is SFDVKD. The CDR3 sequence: CATSGTSGIYEQFF. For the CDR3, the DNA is TGTGCCACCAGTGGTACTAGCGGGATTTATGAGCAGTTCTTC.

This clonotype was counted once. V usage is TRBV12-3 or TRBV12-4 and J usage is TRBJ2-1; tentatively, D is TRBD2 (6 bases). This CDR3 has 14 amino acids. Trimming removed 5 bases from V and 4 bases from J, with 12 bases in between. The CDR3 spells CASSLDYQYNEQFF. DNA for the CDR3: TGTGCCAGCAGTCTGGACTACCAATACAATGAGCAGTTCTTC.

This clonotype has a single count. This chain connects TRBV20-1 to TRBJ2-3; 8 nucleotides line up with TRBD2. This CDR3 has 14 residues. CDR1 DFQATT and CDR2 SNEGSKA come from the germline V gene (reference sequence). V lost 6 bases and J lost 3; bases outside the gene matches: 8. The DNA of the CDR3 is TGCAGTGCCCCAGAGGTAGCGGGGACAGATACGCAGTATTTT. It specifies CSAPEVAGTDTQYF.

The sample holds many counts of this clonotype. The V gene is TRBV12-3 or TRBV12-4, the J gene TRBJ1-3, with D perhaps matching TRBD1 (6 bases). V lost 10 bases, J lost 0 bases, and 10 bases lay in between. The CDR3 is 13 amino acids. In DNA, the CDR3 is TGTGCCACTACAGGGATCTCTGGAAACACCATATATTTT. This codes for CATTGISGNTIYF.

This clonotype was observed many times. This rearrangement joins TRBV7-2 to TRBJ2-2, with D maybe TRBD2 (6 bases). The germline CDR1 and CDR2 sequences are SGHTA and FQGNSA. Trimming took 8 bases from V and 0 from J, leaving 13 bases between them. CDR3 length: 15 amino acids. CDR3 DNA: TGTGCCAGCGCTCGGGCGGGGTCGAACACCGGGGAGCTGTTTTTT. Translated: CASARAGSNTGELFF. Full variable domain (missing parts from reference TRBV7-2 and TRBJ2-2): GAGVSQSPSNKVTEKGKDVELRCDPISGHTALYWYRQSLGQGLEFLIYFQGNSAPDKSGLPSDRFSAERTGGSVSTLTIQRTQQEDSAVYLCASARAGSNTGELFFGEGSRLTVL.

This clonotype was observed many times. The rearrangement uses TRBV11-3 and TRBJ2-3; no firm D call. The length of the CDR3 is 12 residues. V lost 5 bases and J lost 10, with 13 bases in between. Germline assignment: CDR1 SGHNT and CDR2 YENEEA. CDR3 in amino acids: CASSPGLEAQYF. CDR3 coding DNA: TGTGCCAGCAGCCCGGGCCTAGAGGCGCAGTATTTT.

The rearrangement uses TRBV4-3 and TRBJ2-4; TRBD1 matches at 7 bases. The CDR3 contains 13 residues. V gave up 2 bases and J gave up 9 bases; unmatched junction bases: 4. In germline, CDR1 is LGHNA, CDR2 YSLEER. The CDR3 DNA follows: TGCGCCAGCAGCCAACAGGGGGAAGGCATTCAGTACTTC. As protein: CASSQQGEGIQYF.

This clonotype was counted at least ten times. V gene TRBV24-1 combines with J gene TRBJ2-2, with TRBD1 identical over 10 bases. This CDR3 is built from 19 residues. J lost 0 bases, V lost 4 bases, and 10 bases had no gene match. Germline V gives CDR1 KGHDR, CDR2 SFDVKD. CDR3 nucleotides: TGTGCCACCAGTGACTCTGGGACAGGGGCCAACTCGAACACCGGGGAGCTGTTTTTT. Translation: CATSDSGTGANSNTGELFF.

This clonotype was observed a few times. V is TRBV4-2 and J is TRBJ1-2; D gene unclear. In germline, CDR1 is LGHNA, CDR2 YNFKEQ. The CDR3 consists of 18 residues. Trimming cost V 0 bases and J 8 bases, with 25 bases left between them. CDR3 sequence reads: CASSQEEAGLRGSRGYTF. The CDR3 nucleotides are TGTGCCAGCAGCCAAGAGGAAGCTGGCCTCAGAGGGTCTCGGGGCTACACCTTC.

The CDR3 spells CASSSGDREHLYGYTF. The CDR3 DNA reads TGTGCCAGCAGCTCAGGGGACAGGGAACACCTCTATGGCTACACCTTC. This sequence joins TRBV9 and TRBJ1-2; 9 bases are shared with TRBD1. The CDR3 extends over 16 amino acids. The J segment lost 4 bases and the V segment lost 4 bases, leaving 11 bases of the junction unmatched. Germline V gene data show CDR1 as SGDLS and CDR2 as YYNGEE.

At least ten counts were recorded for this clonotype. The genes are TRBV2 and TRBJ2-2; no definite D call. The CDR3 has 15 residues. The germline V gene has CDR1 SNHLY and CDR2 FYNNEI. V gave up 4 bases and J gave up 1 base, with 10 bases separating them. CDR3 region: CASSGSERNTGELFF. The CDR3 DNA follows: TGTGCCAGCAGTGGTAGTGAGCGGAACACCGGGGAGCTGTTTTTT.

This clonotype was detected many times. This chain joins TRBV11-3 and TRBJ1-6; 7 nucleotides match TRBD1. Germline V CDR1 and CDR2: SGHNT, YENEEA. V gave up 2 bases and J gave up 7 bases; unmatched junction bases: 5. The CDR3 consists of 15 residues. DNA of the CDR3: TGTGCCAGCAGCTTAATGGGACAGCGAAATTCACCCCTCCACTTT. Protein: CASSLMGQRNSPLHF.

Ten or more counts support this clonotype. The CDR3, as DNA: TGTGCCAGCAGTGAACGAGCAGGGGGCGCGTTTTACGAGCAGTACTTC. This codes for CASSERAGGAFYEQYF. The V gene is TRBV2, the J gene TRBJ2-7; TRBD1 matches 8 bases. In germline, CDR1 is SNHLY, CDR2 FYNNEI. Trimming at V came to 2 bases and at J to 4 bases, leaving 10 bases not matched to a gene. The CDR3 totals 16 residues.

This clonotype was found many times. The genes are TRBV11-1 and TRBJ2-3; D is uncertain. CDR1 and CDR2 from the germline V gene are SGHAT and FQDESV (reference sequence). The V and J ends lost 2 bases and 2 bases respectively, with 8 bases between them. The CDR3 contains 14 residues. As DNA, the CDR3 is TGTGCCAGCAGCTTATCCTGGTTCACAGATACGCAGTATTTT. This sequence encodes CASSLSWFTDTQYF.

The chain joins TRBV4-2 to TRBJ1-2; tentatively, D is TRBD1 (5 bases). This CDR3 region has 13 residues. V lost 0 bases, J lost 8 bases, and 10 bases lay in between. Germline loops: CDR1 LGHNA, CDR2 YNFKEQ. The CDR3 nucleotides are TGTGCCAGCAGCCAAGATAGTCAGGGCGGCTACACCTTC. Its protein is CASSQDSQGGYTF.

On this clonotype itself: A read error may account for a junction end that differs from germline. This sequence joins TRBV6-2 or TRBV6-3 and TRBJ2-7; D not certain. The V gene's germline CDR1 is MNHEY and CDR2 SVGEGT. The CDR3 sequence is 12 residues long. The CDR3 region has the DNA TGTGCCAGCAGTAGGTGGAACAACGAGCAGTCCTTC. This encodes CASSRWNNEQSF.

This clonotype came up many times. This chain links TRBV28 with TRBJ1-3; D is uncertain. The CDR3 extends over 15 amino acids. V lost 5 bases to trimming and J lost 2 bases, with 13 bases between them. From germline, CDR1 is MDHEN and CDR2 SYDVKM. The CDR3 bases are TGTGCCAGCAGTCCGCCACTTCGACCTGGAAACACCATATATTTT. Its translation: CASSPPLRPGNTIYF.